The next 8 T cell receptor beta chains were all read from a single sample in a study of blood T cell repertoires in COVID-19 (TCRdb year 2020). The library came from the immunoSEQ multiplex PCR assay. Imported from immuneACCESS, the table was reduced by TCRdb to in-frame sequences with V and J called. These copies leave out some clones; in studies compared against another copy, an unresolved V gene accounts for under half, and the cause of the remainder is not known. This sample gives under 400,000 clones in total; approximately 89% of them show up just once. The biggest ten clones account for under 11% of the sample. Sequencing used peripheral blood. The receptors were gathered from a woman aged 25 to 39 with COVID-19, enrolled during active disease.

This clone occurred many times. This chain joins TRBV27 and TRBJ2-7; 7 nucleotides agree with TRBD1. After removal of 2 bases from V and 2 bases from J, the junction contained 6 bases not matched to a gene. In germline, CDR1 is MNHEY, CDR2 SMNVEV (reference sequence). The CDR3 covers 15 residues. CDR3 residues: CASSLIRQGAYEQYF. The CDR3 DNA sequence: TGTGCCAGCAGTTTAATTCGACAGGGCGCCTACGAGCAGTACTTC.

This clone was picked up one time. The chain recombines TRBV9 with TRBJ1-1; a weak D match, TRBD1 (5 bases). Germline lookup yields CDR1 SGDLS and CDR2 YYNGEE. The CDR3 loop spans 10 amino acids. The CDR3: CRAGFWGAFF. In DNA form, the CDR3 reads TGTCGCGCGGGATTCTGGGGGGCTTTCTTT.

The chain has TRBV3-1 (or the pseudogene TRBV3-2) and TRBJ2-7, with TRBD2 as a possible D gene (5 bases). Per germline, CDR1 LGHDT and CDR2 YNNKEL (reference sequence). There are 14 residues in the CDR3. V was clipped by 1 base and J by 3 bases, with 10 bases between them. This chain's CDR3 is CASSQGVGSYEQYF. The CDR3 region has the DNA TGTGCCAGCAGCCAAGGGGTGGGGAGCTACGAGCAGTACTTC.

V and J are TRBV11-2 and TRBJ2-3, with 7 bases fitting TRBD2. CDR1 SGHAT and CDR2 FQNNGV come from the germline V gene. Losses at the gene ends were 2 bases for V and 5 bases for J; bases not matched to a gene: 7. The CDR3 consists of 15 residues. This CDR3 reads CASSLSSREIDTQYF. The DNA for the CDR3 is TGTGCCAGCAGCTTATCTTCGCGGGAGATAGATACGCAGTATTTT.

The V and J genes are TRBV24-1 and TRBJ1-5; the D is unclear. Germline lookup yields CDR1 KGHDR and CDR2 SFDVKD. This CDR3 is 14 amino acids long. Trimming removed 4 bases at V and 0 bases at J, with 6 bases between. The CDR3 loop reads CATSEHGSNQPQHF. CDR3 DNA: TGTGCCACCAGTGAGCACGGTAGCAATCAGCCCCAGCATTTT.

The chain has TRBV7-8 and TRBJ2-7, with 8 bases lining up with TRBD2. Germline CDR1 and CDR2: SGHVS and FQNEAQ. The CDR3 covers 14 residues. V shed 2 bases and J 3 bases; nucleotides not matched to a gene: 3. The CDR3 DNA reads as TGTGCCAGCAGCTTAACGGGAGGGAACTACGAGCAGTACTTC. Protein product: CASSLTGGNYEQYF.

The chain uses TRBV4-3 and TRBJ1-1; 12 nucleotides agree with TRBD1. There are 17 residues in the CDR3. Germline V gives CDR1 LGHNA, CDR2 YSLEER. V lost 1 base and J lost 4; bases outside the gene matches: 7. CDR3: CASSQGRDRGRRTEAFF. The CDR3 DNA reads TGCGCCAGCAGCCAAGGTAGGGACAGGGGGCGGCGCACTGAAGCTTTCTTT.

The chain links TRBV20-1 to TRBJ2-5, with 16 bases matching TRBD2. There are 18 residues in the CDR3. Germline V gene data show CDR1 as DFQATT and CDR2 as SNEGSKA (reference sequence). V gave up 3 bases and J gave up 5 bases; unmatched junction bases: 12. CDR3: CSASNLGTSGRAGETQYF. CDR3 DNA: TGCAGTGCTAGTAATCTTGGGACTAGCGGGAGGGCAGGGGAGACCCAGTACTTC.